Listed below are T cell receptor beta chains from one sample, sequenced in a study of shared clonotypes between healthy human individuals. TCRdb keeps only in-frame clones here, not all; method: immunoSEQ multiplex PCR. The top ten clones hold about 22% of a sample with over 95,000 clones, around two thirds of them seen once. The sample taken for sequencing was memory CD8+ T cells sorted from blood. The receptors shown here come from a woman aged 25-40 years in good health. Both conserved end residues are part of each CDR3. The D gene is left open where the match is weak. Not every row has a clone size; where given, it reads once, few, many or a size class.

v_gene,j_gene,abundance,d_gene,CDR3aa,CDR3nt
TRBV4-1,TRBJ1-5,few,.,CASSQTQGSQQPQHF,TGCGCCAGCAGCCAAACGCAGGGGTCGCAACAGCCCCAGCATTTT
TRBV28,TRBJ1-1,.,.,CASTLGGYTEAFF,TGTGCCAGCACCTTGGGAGGGTACACTGAAGCTTTCTTT
TRBV10-3,TRBJ1-2,once,.,CAISGGRSQVINYGYTF,TGTGCCATCAGTGGGGGGCGTTCCCAGGTGATTAACTATGGCTACACCTTC
TRBV25-1,TRBJ2-7,.,TRBD1,CASSELGQGVSSSYEQYF,TGTGCCAGCAGTGAGCTCGGACAGGGCGTATCTAGCTCCTACGAGCAGTACTTC
TRBV7-9,TRBJ2-7,.,TRBD2,CASSSDPSGSGYEQYF,TGTGCCAGCAGCTCAGACCCTAGCGGGTCAGGGTACGAGCAGTACTTC
TRBV28,TRBJ2-7,.,TRBD1,CASSADRGRFVSYEQYF,TGTGCCAGCAGTGCGGACAGGGGGCGGTTTGTCTCCTACGAGCAGTACTTC
TRBV27,TRBJ1-2,few,.,CASSLSHRDPAGYTF,TGTGCCAGCAGTTTATCCCACCGGGACCCCGCTGGCTACACCTTC
TRBV28,TRBJ1-1,.,TRBD1,CASSPRQGALMNTEAFF,TGTGCCAGCAGTCCCCGACAGGGGGCACTTATGAACACTGAAGCTTTCTTT
TRBV6-1,TRBJ1-2,.,TRBD1,CASSEAGTGIYGYTF,TGTGCCAGCAGTGAAGCGGGGACAGGGATCTATGGCTACACCTTC
TRBV14,TRBJ2-7,.,.,CASSSRVAAYYEQYF,TGTGCCAGCAGCAGCCGGGTAGCGGCTTATTACGAGCAGTACTTC
TRBV7-9,TRBJ2-3,.,.,CASSLGADTQYF,TGTGCCAGCAGCTTGGGGGCAGATACGCAGTATTTT
TRBV4-2,TRBJ2-7,.,.,CASSREVRTYEQYF,TGTGCCAGCAGCCGTGAGGTGAGGACCTACGAGCAGTACTTC
TRBV9,TRBJ2-5,.,.,CASSVVDLGQETQYF,TGTGCCAGCAGCGTAGTAGATTTGGGCCAAGAGACCCAGTACTTC
TRBV11-2,TRBJ1-1,.,.,CASSGTKGPNTEAFF,TGTGCCAGCAGCGGAACTAAGGGGCCGAACACTGAAGCTTTCTTT
TRBV28,TRBJ2-7,few,.,CASSARQVGYEQYF,TGTGCCAGCAGTGCGCGCCAGGTGGGGTACGAGCAGTACTTC
TRBV4-2,TRBJ2-7,.,TRBD2,CASSRSSSGVYEQYF,TGTGCCAGCAGTCGCTCGTCTAGCGGGGTGTACGAGCAGTACTTC
TRBV11-3,TRBJ2-3,.,.,CASSLGVQGDTQYF,TGTGCCAGCAGCTTAGGGGTACAGGGCGATACGCAGTATTTT
TRBV30,TRBJ2-7,.,.,CAWSSGAIPLEQYF,TGTGCCTGGAGTTCTGGGGCGATTCCCTTGGAGCAGTACTTC
TRBV6-4,TRBJ2-6,.,.,CASSGSSGANVLTF,TGTGCCAGCAGTGGGAGCTCTGGGGCCAACGTCCTGACTTTC
TRBV7-9,TRBJ2-7,.,TRBD1,CASSQGTATYEQYF,TGTGCCAGCAGCCAGGGGACAGCCACCTACGAGCAGTACTTC
TRBV25-1,TRBJ1-1,.,.,CASSEPGHLHMNTEAFF,TGTGCCAGCAGTGAACCTGGACACCTCCACATGAACACTGAAGCTTTCTTT
TRBV27,TRBJ2-7,.,.,CASSLAGLSYEQYF,TGTGCCAGCAGTCTGGCAGGGCTGTCCTACGAGCAGTACTTC
TRBV27,TRBJ2-7,.,TRBD2,CASSFGLAGGPYEQYF,TGTGCCAGCAGTTTTGGACTAGCGGGAGGGCCTTACGAGCAGTACTTC
TRBV29-1,TRBJ2-7,many,.,CSVDRESGHEQYF,TGCAGCGTTGACAGGGAAAGCGGTCACGAGCAGTACTTC
TRBV9,TRBJ2-7,.,TRBD2,CASSPPLRAGGGSYEQYF,TGTGCCAGCAGCCCCCCCCTTAGAGCGGGAGGTGGCTCCTACGAGCAGTACTTC
TRBV28,TRBJ2-1,few,.,CASSDSGNEQFF,TGTGCCAGCAGTGACTCCGGGAATGAGCAGTTCTTC
TRBV21-1,TRBJ1-2,few,.,CASSKKKGGEAAYGYTF,TGTGCCAGCAGCAAAAAAAAAGGAGGGGAGGCTGCCTATGGCTACACCTTC
TRBV6-5,TRBJ1-1,.,TRBD1,CASSYGDRENTEAFF,TGTGCCAGCAGTTACGGGGACAGGGAGAACACTGAAGCTTTCTTT
TRBV28,TRBJ2-2,many,.,CASSSDYRGDRLRMELFF,TGTGCCAGCAGTTCTGACTACCGGGGCGACAGACTCAGGATGGAGCTGTTTTTT
TRBV5-5,TRBJ1-1,.,.,CASSFWRSTEAFF,TGTGCCAGCAGCTTTTGGAGATCCACTGAAGCTTTCTTT
TRBV5-3,TRBJ2-3,.,.,CASSRPSTDTQYF,TGCGCCAGCAGCCGCCCAAGCACAGATACGCAGTATTTT
TRBV6-4,TRBJ2-1,.,TRBD2,CASSVAGESNEQFF,TGTGCCAGCAGTGTAGCGGGAGAATCTAATGAGCAGTTCTTC
TRBV4-1,TRBJ2-3,.,TRBD2,CASSQEWGGGTRRTDTQYF,TGCGCCAGCAGCCAAGAATGGGGCGGCGGGACTAGGCGCACAGATACGCAGTATTTT
TRBV11-3,TRBJ1-1,.,.,CASSPLSEEDTEAFF,TGTGCCAGCAGCCCCCTTTCGGAAGAGGACACTGAAGCTTTCTTT
TRBV7-9,TRBJ2-1,few,.,CASSLAEYNEQFF,TGTGCCAGCAGCTTGGCAGAATACAATGAGCAGTTCTTC
TRBV6-1,TRBJ2-7,few,.,CASSESLRGQYF,TGTGCCAGCAGTGAGTCTCTCAGGGGGCAGTACTTC
TRBV28,TRBJ1-2,.,.,CASSWPRDISNYGYTF,TGTGCCAGCAGTTGGCCCCGGGACATATCTAACTATGGCTACACCTTC
TRBV28,TRBJ2-5,.,.,CASTNNGRGGQETQYF,TGTGCCAGCACCAATAATGGCAGGGGCGGGCAAGAGACCCAGTACTTC
TRBV6-6,TRBJ1-1,few,.,CASSLDLNTEAFF,TGTGCCAGCAGTTTGGACTTGAACACTGAAGCTTTCTTT
TRBV6-1,TRBJ2-1,.,TRBD2,CASSEASGRAFHEQFF,TGTGCCAGCAGTGAAGCCAGCGGGAGGGCCTTTCATGAGCAGTTCTTC
TRBV7-2,TRBJ2-7,few,TRBD2,CASSLGVGGLNEQYF,TGTGCCAGCAGCTTAGGAGTGGGAGGGTTGAACGAGCAGTACTTC
TRBV5-1,TRBJ2-7,few,.,CASSLVSGYEQYF,TGCGCCAGCAGCTTGGTTTCGGGGTACGAGCAGTACTTC
TRBV13,TRBJ1-3,once,TRBD1,CASSSSPGTGAQRGNTIYF,TGTGCCAGCAGCTCGAGCCCCGGGACAGGGGCTCAAAGAGGAAACACCATATATTTT
TRBV13,TRBJ2-7,.,TRBD2,CASSLLQGGQAYSYEQYF,TGTGCCAGCAGCTTACTTCAGGGAGGGCAGGCCTATTCCTACGAGCAGTACTTC
TRBV6-1,TRBJ2-7,.,TRBD1,CASSAVTGGSYEQYF,TGTGCCAGCAGTGCGGTGACAGGGGGTTCCTACGAGCAGTACTTC
TRBV30,TRBJ1-6,.,.,CAWSVADNSPLHF,TGTGCCTGGAGTGTTGCGGATAATTCACCCCTCCACTTT
TRBV29-1,TRBJ1-1,.,TRBD1,CSVEQGATEAFF,TGCAGCGTTGAACAGGGGGCCACTGAAGCTTTCTTT
TRBV5-4,TRBJ2-5,many,TRBD2,CASSLGLAGEGGETQYF,TGTGCCAGCAGCTTGGGGCTAGCGGGAGAAGGAGGAGAGACCCAGTACTTC
TRBV29-1,TRBJ2-3,few,TRBD2,CSVEGHRLAGVTDTQYF,TGCAGCGTTGAAGGGCACCGACTAGCGGGAGTAACAGATACGCAGTATTTT